One sample yielded the 32 T cell receptor beta chains listed below, sequenced in a study of shared clonotypes between healthy human individuals. TCRdb's copy holds only in-frame clones and misses some; the assay was immunoSEQ multiplex PCR. The sample has roughly 2.2 million clones, around 90% seen once. The specimen was naive CD4+ T cells from PBMCs. Subset given: CD45RA+ positively selected. All receptors come from a man between 18 and 29 years old in good health. Some clones in this sample may be carry-over from other donors' samples.

J is TRBJ1-1 and V is TRBV5-1; 11 bases are a match to TRBD1. V trimming: 6 bases; J trimming: 5 bases; junction bases outside the gene matches: 12. The CDR3 consists of 16 residues. Germline CDR1 is SGHRS and CDR2 is YFSETQ. The CDR3 DNA is TGCGCCAGCACGTTCGGGACAGGGGGTCAGGGGACTGAAGCTTTCTTT. This encodes CASTFGTGGQGTEAFF. The variable domain in full, with the rest retrieved from reference TRBV5-1 and TRBJ1-1, is KAGVTQTPRYLIKTRGQQVTLSCSPISGHRSVSWYQQTPGQGLQFLFEYFSETQRNKGNFPGRFSGRQFSNSRSEMNVSTLELGDSALYLCASTFGTGGQGTEAFFGQGTRLTVV.

The genes are TRBV7-9 and TRBJ1-5, with unresolved D. Per germline, CDR1 SEHNR and CDR2 FQNEAQ (reference sequence). The V end was cut by 3 bases, the J end by 6 bases, with 9 bases between. This CDR3 has 13 amino acids. The CDR3 coding sequence is TGTGCCAGCAGCTTGAGAGCGTCTCAGCCCCAGCATTTT. Translated: CASSLRASQPQHF.

This clone was detected only once. The rearrangement joins TRBV6-5 to TRBJ2-1; 15 nucleotides match TRBD2. Trimming at V came to 1 base and at J to 8 bases, leaving 3 bases not matched to a gene. CDR3 length equals 16 residues. CDR1 is MNHEY and CDR2 is SVGAGI in the germline V gene. The CDR3 spells CASSYWGLAGGYEQFF. In DNA, the CDR3 is TGTGCCAGCAGTTACTGGGGACTAGCGGGAGGCTATGAGCAGTTCTTC.

The chain recombines TRBV6-6 with TRBJ1-6; TRBD1 matches at 8 bases. The CDR3 length is 15 residues. Germline assignment: CDR1 MNHNY and CDR2 SVGAGI (reference sequence). V trimming: 10 bases; J trimming: 7 bases; junction bases outside the gene matches: 12. The CDR3 spells CATHSGQGQNSPLHF. The CDR3 bases are TGTGCCACCCACTCCGGACAGGGACAGAATTCACCCCTCCACTTT.

V usage is TRBV28 and J usage is TRBJ2-1, with D perhaps being TRBD1 or TRBD2 (5 bases each). The V gene lost 4 bases and the J gene lost 4 bases, with 20 bases spanning the gap. CDR3 length equals 17 residues. Per the germline V gene, CDR1 is MDHEN and CDR2 is SYDVKM. The CDR3 region has the DNA TGTGCCAGCAGTTACGGGAAGAGGGGACGCATATACAATGAGCAGTTCTTC. Protein: CASSYGKRGRIYNEQFF.

The V and J genes are TRBV27 and TRBJ1-2; D gene uncertain. The CDR3 loop spans 13 amino acids. Germline V gene data show CDR1 as MNHEY and CDR2 as SMNVEV (reference sequence). The ends were cut back, 6 bases at V and 3 bases at J, with 11 bases in the middle. CDR3 residues: CASRDPGDYGYTF. The CDR3 bases are TGTGCCAGCAGAGACCCTGGGGACTATGGCTACACCTTC.

The chain employs TRBV7-2 and TRBJ2-1; D gene uncertain. Germline V gene lookup returns CDR1 SGHTA and CDR2 FQGNSA. The CDR3 has 17 amino acids. V was clipped by 3 bases and J by 6 bases, with 21 bases between them. In DNA, the CDR3 is TGTGCCAGCAGCTTTAAAACCTTCCCCCAAAGAGGCAATGAGCAGTTCTTC. It translates to CASSFKTFPQRGNEQFF. The full variable domain, completed using reference TRBV7-2 and TRBJ2-1, is GAGVSQSPSNKVTEKGKDVELRCDPISGHTALYWYRQSLGQGLEFLIYFQGNSAPDKSGLPSDRFSAERTGGSVSTLTIQRTQQEDSAVYLCASSFKTFPQRGNEQFFGPGTRLTVL.

This chain joins TRBV19 and TRBJ2-4; TRBD1 matches at 7 bases. The trim removed 0 bases at V and 11 bases at J, leaving 10 bases unmatched. This CDR3 spans 15 amino acids. The V gene's germline CDR1 is LNHDA and CDR2 SQIVND (reference sequence). Here the CDR3 reads CASSIDRTGQYVQYF. The CDR3 region has the DNA TGTGCCAGTAGTATAGATCGGACAGGTCAGTACGTTCAGTACTTC. Full variable domain (remainder filled in from reference TRBV19 and TRBJ2-4): DGGITQSPKYLFRKEGQNVTLSCEQNLNHDAMYWYRQDPGQGLRLIYYSQIVNDFQKGDIAEGYSVSREKKESFPLTVTSAQKNPTAFYLCASSIDRTGQYVQYFGAGTRLSVL.

This chain connects TRBV6-6 to TRBJ1-5, with D uncertain. V was clipped by 11 bases and J by 6 bases, with 14 bases between them. The CDR3 is 12 residues long. The V gene's germline CDR1 is MNHNY and CDR2 SVGAGI (reference sequence). The CDR3, as DNA: TGTGCCGCGGGAGGCCCGTCTCAGCCCCAGCATTTT. Its translation is CAAGGPSQPQHF.

The CDR3 nucleotides are TGTGCCAGCAGTGAAGCACAGATAACTAATGAAAAACTGTTTTTT. Translation: CASSEAQITNEKLFF. The chain combines TRBV6-1 with TRBJ1-4; the D is unclear. This CDR3 has 15 residues. From germline, CDR1 is MNHNS and CDR2 SASEGT. V lost 0 bases to trimming and J lost 1 base, with 6 bases between them.

CDR3 nucleotides: TGTGCCAGCAGCCCTTGGGTAATAGCGGGAGGCCGACCCTACGAGCAGTACTTC. It yields the protein CASSPWVIAGGRPYEQYF. This chain links TRBV7-2 with TRBJ2-7; 10 positions match TRBD2. Germline values: CDR1 SGHTA, CDR2 FQGNSA. Trimming removed 5 bases from V and 2 bases from J; junction bases left unmatched: 15. CDR3 length: 18 amino acids.

J is TRBJ2-2 and V is TRBV7-3; a possible D gene is TRBD2 (6 bases). V was trimmed by 0 bases and J by 6 bases, leaving 11 bases between them. The germline CDR1 and CDR2 sequences are SGHTA and FQGTGA. The CDR3 loop spans 15 amino acids. DNA of the CDR3: TGTGCCAGCAGCTTAACGACTAGGTCTTCCGGGGAGCTGTTTTTT. This gives the protein CASSLTTRSSGELFF. The full variable domain, in which reference TRBV7-3 and TRBJ2-2 provide the parts outside the CDR3, is GAGVSQTPSNKVTEKGKYVELRCDPISGHTALYWYRQSLGQGPEFLIYFQGTGAADDSGLPNDRFFAVRPEGSVSTLKIQRTERGDSAVYLCASSLTTRSSGELFFGEGSRLTVL.

This sequence joins TRBV28 and TRBJ2-1, with unresolved D. CDR1 is MDHEN, CDR2 SYDVKM, per germline. Trimming pared 4 bases from V and 6 bases from J, leaving 10 bases between. This CDR3 is 13 amino acids long. The CDR3 DNA sequence: TGTGCCAGCAGTTCCGCAGCAGGCAATGAGCAGTTCTTC. It translates to CASSSAAGNEQFF.

A few counts support this clone. The chain employs TRBV29-1 and TRBJ1-5; the match to TRBD1 covers 7 bases. This CDR3 is built from 13 residues. CDR1 and CDR2 from the germline V gene are SQVTM and ANQGSEA. J was trimmed by 2 bases and V by 4 bases; bases with no gene match: 2. Here the CDR3 DNA reads TGCAGCGTTGGTGACAGGGGCAATCAGCCCCAGCATTTT. Translating it yields CSVGDRGNQPQHF.

The chain uses TRBV28 and TRBJ1-2, with D unclear. V dropped 6 bases and J dropped 8 bases, with 16 bases sitting between them. CDR1 is MDHEN and CDR2 is SYDVKM in the germline V gene. This CDR3 is built from 13 residues. This chain's CDR3 is CASSVRGVTGYTF. The CDR3 nucleotides are TGTGCCAGCAGCGTCCGCGGGGTCACCGGCTACACCTTC.

The CDR3 bases are TGTGCCTGGATTGTCACAGATACGCAGTATTTT. As protein: CAWIVTDTQYF. The chain links TRBV30 to TRBJ2-3; D remains unclear. The CDR3 is made up of 11 amino acids. The germline V gene encodes CDR1 GTSNPN and CDR2 SVGIG (reference sequence). V lost 4 bases to trimming and J lost 2 bases, with 4 bases between them.

The V gene is TRBV5-1, the J gene TRBJ2-1, with D unresolved. Germline V gene lookup returns CDR1 SGHRS and CDR2 YFSETQ. This CDR3 has 13 amino acids. V lost 4 bases and J 5 bases, leaving 10 bases between the germline ends. The CDR3, as DNA: TGCGCCAGCAGCCCGGACGGGCACAATGAGCAGTTCTTC. Translating it yields CASSPDGHNEQFF. Variable domain in full (rest from reference TRBV5-1 and TRBJ2-1): KAGVTQTPRYLIKTRGQQVTLSCSPISGHRSVSWYQQTPGQGLQFLFEYFSETQRNKGNFPGRFSGRQFSNSRSEMNVSTLELGDSALYLCASSPDGHNEQFFGPGTRLTVL.

CDR3 nucleotides: TGCGCCAGCAGCCAAGAAATGTCGCGGGGCTTCGGAGACACCATATATTTT. Translating it yields CASSQEMSRGFGDTIYF. This chain connects TRBV4-3 to TRBJ1-3, with D perhaps TRBD1 (5 bases). The germline gives CDR1 LGHNA, CDR2 YSLEER. This CDR3 region has 17 residues. V was trimmed by 0 bases and J by 8 bases, leaving 20 bases between them.

This chain links TRBV5-1 with TRBJ1-1, with 8 bases fitting TRBD1. J lost 3 bases, V lost 4 bases, and 8 bases had no gene match. The CDR3 extends over 15 amino acids. Germline V gene sequence: CDR1 SGHRS, CDR2 YFSETQ. CDR3 in amino acids: CASSPPTGVDTEAFF. CDR3 bases: TGCGCCAGCAGCCCACCGACAGGGGTCGACACTGAAGCTTTCTTT.

The V call is TRBV6-5, the J call TRBJ1-3, with TRBD1 matching over 7 bases. The V and J ends lost 0 bases and 2 bases, in that order; junction bases with no gene match: 4. The germline V gene encodes CDR1 MNHEY and CDR2 SVGAGI. CDR3 length: 16 residues. This CDR3 is CASSYSTGAAGNTIYF. The CDR3 bases are TGTGCCAGCAGTTACTCCACAGGGGCGGCTGGAAACACCATATATTTT.

This chain joins TRBV2 and TRBJ1-5, with D unclear. CDR3 length: 15 residues. With 0 bases removed from V and 3 bases from J, the gap between germline ends came to 9 bases. Germline lookup yields CDR1 SNHLY and CDR2 FYNNEI. As DNA, the CDR3 is TGTGCCAGCAGTGAAGCGGAGAAGCCCAATCAGCCCCAGCATTTT. It codes for CASSEAEKPNQPQHF.

A single count supports this clone. The chain employs TRBV27 and TRBJ2-7, with 7 bases identical to TRBD2. Looked up from germline, CDR1 is MNHEY and CDR2 is SMNVEV (reference sequence). The CDR3 loop spans 14 amino acids. V was clipped by 6 bases and J by 2 bases; unmatched bases: 7. DNA for the CDR3: TGTGCCAGCAGCAGCAGAGGGAGGGCCTACGAGCAGTACTTC. Amino acids: CASSSRGRAYEQYF.

This clone has only one observation. This sequence joins TRBV5-4 and TRBJ2-3; TRBD2 is a possible D gene (6 bases). The CDR3 is 16 amino acids. V lost 5 bases and J lost 4, with 20 bases in between. CDR1 SGHNT and CDR2 YYREEE come from the germline V gene (reference sequence). The CDR3: CASRFIGGREADTQYF. As DNA, the CDR3 is TGTGCCAGCAGATTCATAGGAGGCAGGGAGGCAGATACGCAGTATTTT.

Points on this clone: Within the sample, other DNA sequences also encode this same CDR3. V and J are TRBV28 and TRBJ1-6; D is uncertain. This CDR3 is 10 amino acids long. Germline V gene sequence: CDR1 MDHEN, CDR2 SYDVKM. V was cut by 8 bases and J by 8 bases, with 4 bases left in between. The CDR3 DNA follows: TGTGCCAGCGGAGATTCACCCCTCCACTTT. Translating it yields CASGDSPLHF. Full variable domain (outside the CDR3, taken from reference TRBV28 and TRBJ1-6): DVKVTQSSRYLVKRTGEKVFLECVQDMDHENMFWYRQDPGLGLRLIYFSYDVKMKEKGDIPEGYSVSREKKERFSLILESASTNQTSMYLCASGDSPLHFGNGTRLTVT.

The chain recombines TRBV15 with TRBJ2-7; a possible D gene is TRBD2 (6 bases). The germline V gene encodes CDR1 LNHNV and CDR2 YYDKDF (reference sequence). The CDR3 runs to 17 residues. V gave up 5 bases and J gave up 3 bases, with 23 bases separating them. Here the CDR3 DNA reads TGTGCCACCAGCCTTTTCCCGCGACTAGGCCCATACTACGAGCAGTACTTC. Translated: CATSLFPRLGPYYEQYF.

The chain joins TRBV11-2 to TRBJ2-7, with D perhaps matching TRBD1 (5 bases). Trimming cost V 3 bases and J 4 bases, with 16 bases left between them. The CDR3 has 15 residues. Germline assignment: CDR1 SGHAT and CDR2 FQNNGV. As DNA, the CDR3 is TGTGCCAGCAGCTTGGTCCGTGGGGCTATTTACGAGCAGTACTTC. Its protein product is CASSLVRGAIYEQYF. Complete variable domain (other parts from reference TRBV11-2 and TRBJ2-7): EAGVAQSPRYKIIEKRQSVAFWCNPISGHATLYWYQQILGQGPKLLIQFQNNGVVDDSQLPKDRFSAERLKGVDSTLKIQPAKLEDSAVYLCASSLVRGAIYEQYFGPGTRLTVT.

CDR3 sequence reads: CASSIALGHRLGEQYF. The CDR3 region has the DNA TGTGCCAGTAGTATCGCCCTGGGACACAGGCTTGGCGAGCAGTACTTC. This chain links TRBV19 with TRBJ2-7, with D maybe TRBD1 (6 bases). V was cut by 3 bases and J by 6 bases, with 21 bases left in between. Germline V gene data show CDR1 as LNHDA and CDR2 as SQIVND (reference sequence). This CDR3 is 16 amino acids long.

This chain uses TRBV6-5 with TRBJ1-4, with no clear D. The germline gives CDR1 MNHEY, CDR2 SVGAGI. This CDR3 comprises 15 residues. V lost 3 bases and J 5 bases, leaving 13 bases between the germline ends. This CDR3 reads CASSYSGIGNEKLFF. The CDR3 nucleotides are TGTGCCAGCAGTTATTCCGGGATAGGGAATGAAAAACTGTTTTTT.

The V call is TRBV27, the J call TRBJ1-1, with 9 bases matching TRBD1. Trimming at V came to 5 bases and at J to 0 bases, leaving 13 bases not matched to a gene. Germline CDR1 MNHEY, CDR2 SMNVEV (reference sequence). The CDR3 totals 18 residues. The CDR3 protein is CASSTLGTGSGVNTEAFF. The CDR3 coding sequence is TGTGCCAGCAGTACACTTGGGACAGGGAGCGGGGTGAACACTGAAGCTTTCTTT.

As regards this clone: Other DNA sequences in this sample translate to the same CDR3. This chain links TRBV27 with TRBJ2-1; tentatively, D is TRBD2 (5 bases). CDR1 and CDR2 from the germline V gene are MNHEY and SMNVEV (reference sequence). The CDR3 sequence is 14 residues long. Trimming pared 5 bases from V and 1 base from J, leaving 9 bases between. CDR3 nucleotide sequence: TGTGCCAGCAGTCGGGGTTATTCCTACAATGAGCAGTTCTTC. It codes for CASSRGYSYNEQFF.

The chain links TRBV9 to TRBJ2-5; D is unclear. This CDR3 has 16 amino acids. Germline V lookup: CDR1 SGDLS, CDR2 YYNGEE. Between the trimmed V and J ends, which lost 2 bases and 1 base, there was a span of 15 bases. CDR3 coding DNA: TGTGCCAGCAGCGTCTCTGGGCAGGCCCTCCAAGAGACCCAGTACTTC. This encodes CASSVSGQALQETQYF.

The chain carries TRBV7-8 and TRBJ1-1; the match to TRBD1 covers 7 bases. CDR1 SGHVS and CDR2 FQNEAQ come from the germline V gene. The J segment lost 4 bases and the V segment lost 1 base, leaving 6 bases of the junction unmatched. The CDR3 runs to 15 residues. CDR3 amino acids: CASSLDQGVSTEAFF. CDR3 bases: TGTGCCAGCAGCTTAGACCAGGGGGTGAGCACTGAAGCTTTCTTT.